This entry lists 22 T cell receptor beta chains sequenced from one sample in a study of T cells in Graves' hyperthyroidism and ophthalmopathy. TCR beta CDR3 sequences were amplified from RNA transcripts. In the first-round RT-PCR of the TCR CDR3, the HTBI primer set was used. TCRdb redid the calling of the multiplex PCR reads with MiXCR, one entry per CDR3 protein. This table holds approximately 640,000 distinct CDR3 sequences, roughly 16% found once. Source material: blood. The receptor source for this set is a woman between 25 and 40 years old with Graves' hyperthyroidism.

Of note for this clonotype: A much larger clone lies a single base off, so this may be a read error. The V call is TRBV20-1, the J call TRBJ2-3, with D tentatively TRBD1 or TRBD2 (5 bases each). Per the germline V gene, CDR1 is DFQATT and CDR2 is SNEGSKA (reference sequence). The CDR3 is made up of 12 amino acids. V was trimmed by 3 bases and J by 4 bases, leaving 8 bases between them. This chain's CDR3 is CSASGAPDTQYF. CDR3 nucleotide sequence: TGCAGTGCTAGCGGGGCCCCAGATACGCAGTATTTT.

J is TRBJ2-2 and V is TRBV11-1; 8 bases match TRBD1. The CDR3 runs 14 residues. Unmatched junction bases numbered 8, after V lost 6 bases and J lost 8 bases. CDR1 and CDR2 from the germline V gene are SGHAT and FQDESV (reference sequence). DNA of the CDR3: TGTGCCAGCAGTTCTACAGGGGGGACAGGGGAGCTGTTTTTT. It translates to CASSSTGGTGELFF.

This clonotype showed up many times. J is TRBJ2-7 and V is TRBV7-2, with 8 bases lining up with TRBD2. Germline assignment: CDR1 SGHTA and CDR2 FQGNSA. CDR3 length: 15 amino acids. Trimming cost V 6 bases and J 6 bases; bases outside gene matches: 13. CDR3 sequence: CASSSQREKVSEQYF. CDR3 nucleotide sequence: TGTGCCAGCAGTTCCCAGCGGGAGAAAGTTTCCGAGCAGTACTTC.

This chain uses TRBV5-1 with TRBJ2-6; D gene unclear. The CDR3 is 16 residues long. Germline loops: CDR1 SGHRS, CDR2 YFSETQ. Trimming shortened V by 4 bases and J by 0 bases, and 11 bases separated the two germline ends. CDR3: CASSPLSSSGANVLTF. In DNA form, the CDR3 reads TGCGCCAGCAGCCCCCTAAGCAGCTCTGGGGCCAACGTCCTGACTTTC.

With regard to this clonotype: A much more abundant neighbour one base away suggests this may be a read error. This chain links TRBV28 with TRBJ2-1; 7 nucleotides match TRBD2. This CDR3 is 14 amino acids long. Per the germline V gene, CDR1 is MDHEN and CDR2 is SYDVKM. Unmatched junction bases numbered 9, after V lost 4 bases and J lost 9 bases. The CDR3 DNA reads TGTGCCAGCAGTTCAACCGGGAGGAGGTTTGAGCAGTTCTTC. Protein product: CASSSTGRRFEQFF.

The rearrangement joins TRBV30 to TRBJ2-2, with 13 bases lining up with TRBD2. Germline-derived CDR1 and CDR2 are GTSNPN and SVGIG (reference sequence). This CDR3 spans 15 amino acids. V was clipped by 3 bases and J by 5 bases; unmatched bases: 3. The chain's CDR3 is CAWRRLAGGTGELFF. CDR3 nucleotide sequence: TGTGCCTGGAGGAGACTAGCGGGAGGAACCGGGGAGCTGTTTTTT.

In its sample, this clonotype was seen a few times. V and J are TRBV6-1 and TRBJ2-1, with D possibly matching TRBD1 (6 bases). The V and J ends lost 5 bases and 8 bases respectively, with 13 bases between them. This CDR3 has 13 residues. Germline-derived CDR1 and CDR2 are MNHNS and SASEGT. CDR3 bases: TGTGCCAGCAGTAGCATACAGGGACATGAGCAGTTCTTC. Translation: CASSSIQGHEQFF.

This chain uses TRBV19 with TRBJ1-1; 7 positions match TRBD1. Unmatched junction bases numbered 7, after V lost 5 bases and J lost 4 bases. Germline V lookup: CDR1 LNHDA, CDR2 SQIVND (reference sequence). This CDR3 spans 14 amino acids. The CDR3 protein is CASSLTGYGTEAFF. CDR3 nucleotides: TGTGCCAGTAGTTTGACAGGGTACGGCACTGAAGCTTTCTTT.

The genes are TRBV5-1 and TRBJ2-1; 8 nucleotides match TRBD2. The germline V gene encodes CDR1 SGHRS and CDR2 YFSETQ. CDR3 length: 16 amino acids. The ends lost 0 bases at V and 7 bases at J; junction bases unmatched: 9. The CDR3 coding sequence is TGCGCCAGCAGCTTGGGCCTTTTTGGACTAGCAAATGAGCAGTTCTTC. It yields the protein CASSLGLFGLANEQFF. Full variable domain (outside the CDR3, taken from reference TRBV5-1 and TRBJ2-1): KAGVTQTPRYLIKTRGQQVTLSCSPISGHRSVSWYQQTPGQGLQFLFEYFSETQRNKGNFPGRFSGRQFSNSRSEMNVSTLELGDSALYLCASSLGLFGLANEQFFGPGTRLTVL.

This clonotype appeared many times. J is TRBJ1-1 and V is TRBV29-1, with 9 bases fitting TRBD1. This CDR3 region has 12 residues. Germline-derived CDR1 and CDR2 are SQVTM and ANQGSEA. V dropped 4 bases and J dropped 5; count of bases not matched to a gene: 2. CDR3 DNA sequence: TGCAGCGTTGGAGGGACAGGGACTGAAGCTTTCTTT. It specifies CSVGGTGTEAFF.

This clonotype was picked up many times. The CDR3 DNA follows: TGTGCCAGCAGTCCTAGCGGGACCGCAACAGATACGCAGTATTTT. Encoded protein: CASSPSGTATDTQYF. The chain links TRBV12-3 or TRBV12-4 to TRBJ2-3; TRBD2 matches 9 bases. V shed 5 bases and J 3 bases; nucleotides not matched to a gene: 6. The CDR3 totals 15 residues.

V usage is TRBV7-2 and J usage is TRBJ2-1; 11 nucleotides line up with TRBD2. CDR1 is SGHTA and CDR2 is FQGNSA in the germline V gene. This CDR3 spans 16 amino acids. V trimming: 4 bases; J trimming: 8 bases; junction bases outside the gene matches: 10. The CDR3 nucleotides are TGTGCCAGCAGCTCACCAGCCCCACTAGCGGGAGATGAGCAGTTCTTC. Its protein product is CASSSPAPLAGDEQFF.

The chain employs TRBV20-1 and TRBJ1-2; 7 nucleotides agree with TRBD1. The CDR3 is made up of 13 amino acids. CDR1 and CDR2 (germline): DFQATT, SNEGSKA (reference sequence). With V trimmed by 5 bases and J by 4 bases, 7 bases remained unmatched. The CDR3 region is CSAGARQGYGYTF. CDR3 DNA: TGCAGTGCTGGAGCTCGACAGGGCTATGGCTACACCTTC.

For this clonotype: This may be a read error: a much more frequent sequence differs by one nucleotide. This chain uses TRBV3-1 with TRBJ1-1; D is unclear. The CDR3 consists of 14 residues. Germline values: CDR1 LGHDT, CDR2 YNNKEL (reference sequence). Trimming stripped 4 bases from V and 1 base from J, with 10 bases between. CDR3 sequence reads: CASSRKGTNTEAFF. Here the CDR3 DNA reads TGTGCCAGCAGCCGAAAGGGAACGAACACTGAAGCTTTCTTT.

This chain links TRBV10-3 with TRBJ1-6; D gene unclear. Germline CDR1 is ENHRY and CDR2 is SYGVKD. V shed 8 bases and J shed 10 bases, with 12 bases lying between them. The CDR3 is 12 residues long. CDR3 in amino acids: CAISERGSPLHF. DNA for the CDR3: TGTGCCATCTCCGAGCGGGGATCACCCCTCCACTTT.

This clonotype was seen at least ten times. The gene calls are TRBV5-1 and TRBJ2-7, with 7 bases lining up with TRBD2. This CDR3 region has 14 residues. Germline CDR1 SGHRS, CDR2 YFSETQ. With 1 base clipped from V and 5 bases from J, the junction kept 6 bases outside the gene matches. CDR3 coding DNA: TGCGCCAGCAGCTTGCAAGGGACTATCGACGAGCAGTACTTC. As protein: CASSLQGTIDEQYF.

Comment on this clonotype: Germline and junction disagree at one end, which may indicate a read error. This chain joins TRBV5-5 and TRBJ1-3; D not certain. Germline V CDR1 and CDR2: SGHKS, YYEKEE (reference sequence). The length of the CDR3 is 12 residues. CDR3 bases: TGTGCCAGCAGCTTGAGTCGGCAGGCGTATATTTTT. Its protein product is CASSLSRQAYIF.

This clonotype was observed many times. The chain recombines TRBV5-1 with TRBJ1-2; TRBD1 might be the D (5 bases). Per germline, CDR1 SGHRS and CDR2 YFSETQ. V lost 0 bases and J lost 5, with 14 bases in between. The CDR3 length is 15 residues. The CDR3 protein is CASSLDPGGAYGYTF. The CDR3 DNA follows: TGCGCCAGCAGCTTGGACCCGGGGGGAGCTTATGGCTACACCTTC.

The CDR3 DNA reads as TGTGCCAGCAGTTACTCCGTGCATGGGTCGTTAGAGGTAGAGACCCAGTACTTC. It codes for CASSYSVHGSLEVETQYF. This chain links TRBV6-2 or TRBV6-3 with TRBJ2-5; D is uncertain. Per the germline V gene, CDR1 is MNHEY and CDR2 is SVGEGT. V lost 0 bases, J lost 4 bases, and 21 bases lay in between. The CDR3 totals 18 residues.

This clonotype was found a few times. This rearrangement joins TRBV27 to TRBJ1-4; D possibly corresponds to TRBD1 (6 bases). This CDR3 is 15 amino acids long. CDR1 is MNHEY and CDR2 is SMNVEV in the germline V gene (reference sequence). With 6 bases removed from V and 5 bases from J, the gap between germline ends came to 16 bases. CDR3 DNA: TGTGCCAGCAGAGCCAACAGGGTTAGAAATGAAAAACTGTTTTTT. Its translation is CASRANRVRNEKLFF.

This clonotype was observed many times. The V call is TRBV7-2, the J call TRBJ2-5; D call uncertain. V gave up 3 bases and J gave up 2 bases, with 7 bases separating them. The CDR3 length is 13 residues. The germline gives CDR1 SGHTA, CDR2 FQGNSA. DNA of the CDR3: TGTGCCAGCAGCTTCGGCGGTCAAGAGACCCAGTACTTC. Translated: CASSFGGQETQYF.

This clonotype was found a few times. V usage is TRBV10-3 and J usage is TRBJ2-3; D is perhaps TRBD1 (6 bases). V lost 7 bases, J lost 0 bases, and 11 bases lay in between. The CDR3 has 14 residues. CDR1 and CDR2 from the germline V gene are ENHRY and SYGVKD. The CDR3 reads CAIKETGSTDTQYF. In DNA, the CDR3 is TGTGCCATCAAAGAGACAGGCAGCACAGATACGCAGTATTTT.